The 14 T cell receptor beta chains reported below all come from one sample, sequenced in a study of blood T cell repertoires in COVID-19. Profiled with immunoSEQ multiplex PCR; TCRdb holds only in-frame clones, not every one. The profile shows a few hundred thousand clones, 88% of them singletons. The sequenced sample consisted of peripheral blood. The receptors were sampled from a woman in her 30s with COVID-19, enrolled during active disease.

The chain has TRBV7-7 and TRBJ2-3, with D perhaps TRBD2 (5 bases). The CDR3 extends over 13 amino acids. The germline V and J ends were trimmed by 8 bases and 6 bases, with 15 bases remaining between them. Germline V gene lookup returns CDR1 SSHAT and CDR2 FNYEAQ (reference sequence). The CDR3 DNA follows: TGTGCCAGCGGAACTAGTCGATCGGATACGCAGTATTTT. Its translation: CASGTSRSDTQYF.

Only one count was recorded for this clone. The V and J genes are TRBV5-4 and TRBJ2-3; TRBD2 aligns across 12 bases. From germline, CDR1 is SGHNT and CDR2 YYREEE (reference sequence). This CDR3 contains 15 residues. J gave up 2 bases and V 4 bases, and 2 bases lay outside the gene matches. CDR3 loop: CASSGLAGITDTQYF. The CDR3 DNA reads TGTGCCAGCAGCGGACTAGCGGGGATCACAGATACGCAGTATTTT.

This rearrangement joins TRBV9 to TRBJ1-1, with D unresolved. This CDR3 is 16 amino acids long. The germline V gene has CDR1 SGDLS and CDR2 YYNGEE. V lost 4 bases, J lost 0 bases, and 16 bases lay in between. CDR3 region: CASSPRPGGMNTEAFF. The DNA for the CDR3 is TGTGCCAGCAGCCCCCGACCAGGAGGCATGAACACTGAAGCTTTCTTT.

The chain recombines TRBV28 with TRBJ1-6; 8 positions agree with TRBD1. The germline V gene encodes CDR1 MDHEN and CDR2 SYDVKM. CDR3 size: 14 residues. V was clipped by 3 bases and J by 10 bases; unmatched bases: 5. The CDR3 sequence: CASSLWQGASPLHF. CDR3 DNA: TGTGCCAGCAGTTTGTGGCAGGGGGCATCACCCCTCCACTTT.

V is TRBV4-2 and J is TRBJ2-7, with D possibly TRBD1 on 6 matching bases. Looked up from germline, CDR1 is LGHNA and CDR2 is YNFKEQ. The CDR3 has 15 amino acids. The ends were cut back, 0 bases at V and 6 bases at J, with 15 bases in the middle. DNA for the CDR3: TGTGCCAGCAGCCAAGAATGGGACACCGGGCGCGAGCAGTACTTC. The encoded protein is CASSQEWDTGREQYF.

The chain links TRBV4-1 to TRBJ1-5; D call uncertain. The CDR3 loop spans 18 amino acids. Germline loops: CDR1 MGHRA, CDR2 YSYEKL. V was clipped by 1 base and J by 0 bases, with 16 bases between them. The CDR3 protein is CASSQVQTVVYSNQPQHF. The CDR3 bases are TGCGCCAGCAGCCAAGTTCAAACAGTGGTGTATAGCAATCAGCCCCAGCATTTT.

This chain uses TRBV5-6 with TRBJ1-6; 7 bases map to TRBD1. The germline gives CDR1 SGHDT, CDR2 YYEEEE. The CDR3 runs to 15 residues. Germline trimming cut 2 bases from V and 7 bases from J; bases unmatched to any gene: 6. DNA of the CDR3: TGTGCCAGCAGCTTCGGGACAGCCGTAAATTCACCCCTCCACTTT. It encodes CASSFGTAVNSPLHF. Variable domain in full (rest from reference TRBV5-6 and TRBJ1-6): DAGVTQSPTHLIKTRGQQVTLRCSPKSGHDTVSWYQQALGQGPQFIFQYYEEEERQRGNFPDRFSGHQFPNYSSELNVNALLLGDSALYLCASSFGTAVNSPLHFGNGTRLTVT.

The chain is built from TRBV4-1 and TRBJ1-2, with TRBD1 matching 7 bases. Trimming cost V 7 bases and J 8 bases; bases outside gene matches: 22. CDR3 length: 17 residues. Looked up from germline, CDR1 is MGHRA and CDR2 is YSYEKL. CDR3 sequence (DNA): TGCGCCAGCACCTCACGATCGACAGGGAATATCATTTCGGGCTACACCTTC. This gives the protein CASTSRSTGNIISGYTF.

The rearrangement links TRBV4-1 to TRBJ1-5, with TRBD1 identical over 10 bases. Germline CDR1 reads MGHRA; CDR2 reads YSYEKL. This CDR3 is built from 15 residues. V lost 6 bases to trimming and J lost 7 bases; unmatched junction nucleotides: 9. As DNA, the CDR3 is TGCGCCAGCAGTTTCGACAGGGGGCTAGGGCAGCCCCAGCATTTT. It translates to CASSFDRGLGQPQHF.

The chain has TRBV27 and TRBJ2-6; D may be TRBD1 (6 bases). The germline CDR1 and CDR2 sequences are MNHEY and SMNVEV (reference sequence). The CDR3 runs to 17 residues. V lost 3 bases and J 4 bases, leaving 16 bases between the germline ends. The CDR3 loop reads CASSLGSGTTGANVLTF. As DNA, the CDR3 is TGTGCCAGCAGTTTGGGCTCGGGGACAACCGGGGCCAACGTCCTGACTTTC.

About this clone: The junction shows a germline mismatch at one end, possibly a read error. The gene calls are TRBV7-7 and TRBJ2-2; D perhaps matches TRBD2 (8 bases). The length of the CDR3 is 15 residues. Germline CDR1 SSHAT, CDR2 FNYEAQ (reference sequence). CDR3 in DNA: TGTGCTAGCAGCTTAGCGGGGACAGACACCGGGGAGCTGTTTTTT. This gives the protein CASSLAGTDTGELFF.

V is TRBV19 and J is TRBJ1-1; 7 nucleotides line up with TRBD1. Losses at the gene ends were 3 bases for V and 2 bases for J; bases not matched to a gene: 6. CDR3 length: 15 residues. Per the germline V gene, CDR1 is LNHDA and CDR2 is SQIVND (reference sequence). The CDR3 spells CASSMFGTDNTEAFF. DNA of the CDR3: TGTGCCAGTAGTATGTTCGGGACAGATAACACTGAAGCTTTCTTT.

Written as DNA, the CDR3 is TGTGCCAGCAGTGCGGAGACCCAAGAGACCCAGTACTTC. Translating it yields CASSAETQETQYF. This chain links TRBV2 with TRBJ2-5; the D is unclear. The CDR3 totals 13 residues. Germline-derived CDR1 and CDR2 are SNHLY and FYNNEI. Trimming left V 4 bases short and J 1 base short, with 7 bases between.

The chain is built from TRBV29-1 and TRBJ2-7; TRBD2 matches at 7 bases. Germline CDR1 reads SQVTM; CDR2 reads ANQGSEA. The CDR3 runs 13 residues. With V trimmed by 4 bases and J by 4 bases, 7 bases remained unmatched. As DNA, the CDR3 is TGCAGCGTTGTTGGGGGGGGTAGGTACGAGCAGTACTTC. As protein: CSVVGGGRYEQYF.